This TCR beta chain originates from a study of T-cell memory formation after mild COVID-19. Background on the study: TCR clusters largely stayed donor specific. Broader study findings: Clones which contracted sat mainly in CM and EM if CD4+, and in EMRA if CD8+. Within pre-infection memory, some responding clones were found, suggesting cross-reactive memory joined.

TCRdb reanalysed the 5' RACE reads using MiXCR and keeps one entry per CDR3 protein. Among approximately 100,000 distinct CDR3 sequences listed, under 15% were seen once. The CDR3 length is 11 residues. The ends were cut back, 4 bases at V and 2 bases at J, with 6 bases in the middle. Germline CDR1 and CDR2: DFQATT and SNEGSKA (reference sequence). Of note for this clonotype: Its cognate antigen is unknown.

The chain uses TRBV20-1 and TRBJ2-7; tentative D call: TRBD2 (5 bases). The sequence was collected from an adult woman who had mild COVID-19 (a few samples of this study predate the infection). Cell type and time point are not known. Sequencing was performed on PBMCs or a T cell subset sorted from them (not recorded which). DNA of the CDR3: TGCAGTGCTACCGGGACCTACGAGCAGTACTTC. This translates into CSATGTYEQYF.